This T cell receptor (beta chain) was profiled in a study of T cells in localized non-small cell lung cancer. Study-level findings and limits: Patients showing higher blood T cell density tended to see longer overall survival. Out of the top 100 tumor clones, a median approximately 57 were seen in adjacent lung. Uninvolved adjacent lung had the highest recorded T cell clonality, with tumor below it.

With 3 bases removed from V and 8 bases from J, the gap between germline ends came to 4 bases. CDR3 length equals 10 residues. The germline gives CDR1 PRHDT, CDR2 FYEKMQ (reference sequence). Only one count was recorded for this clone. The antigen remains undetermined. Data came from immunoSEQ multiplex PCR; TCRdb stores just in-frame clones and leaves some out. The sample includes 30,000 or so clones, 85% to 95% of them seen just once. The source is a female donor over 55 with stage I lung adenocarcinoma. The sample in question was peripheral blood, obtained before any cancer treatment. V gene TRBV13 combines with J gene TRBJ1-1; D is uncertain. The chain's CDR3 is CASSFQEAFF. Here the CDR3 DNA reads TGTGCCAGCAGCTTTCAGGAAGCTTTCTTT.